This T cell receptor beta chain is from a study of cytomegalovirus exposure and HLA in healthy donors. When sampled, the donors appeared nominally healthy, though they likely had unrecorded immune exposures. The PCR was carried out with 60 Vbeta primers and 13 Jbeta primers. Assay used: immunoSEQ multiplex PCR; TCRdb lists only in-frame clones, some missing. The sample has fewer than 200,000 clones, roughly 85% seen once. Sequenced sample: PBMCs. This receptor was obtained from a man under 40 in good health and CMV-seropositive.

The CDR3 DNA sequence: TGTGCCAGCAGCTTAGCCCCCCAGGGACTTCGGAACACCATATATTTT. It codes for CASSLAPQGLRNTIYF. This chain links TRBV11-3 with TRBJ1-3, with D maybe TRBD1 (5 bases). Trimming removed 1 base at V and 7 bases at J, with 17 bases between. The CDR3 spans 16 residues. Germline V lookup: CDR1 SGHNT, CDR2 YENEEA.